The T cell receptor (beta chain) under discussion was sequenced for a study of cytomegalovirus exposure and HLA in healthy donors. Researchers ran the PCR with 60 Vbeta and 13 Jbeta primers. Using immunoSEQ multiplex PCR, the repertoire was profiled, and TCRdb retains in-frame clones only, with some absent. Among roughly 160,000 clones, approximately 83% were seen once, and the ten largest hold about a tenth. Sequencing used PBMCs. This clonotype was sampled from a man younger than 35 in good health and CMV-seropositive.

The CDR3 DNA sequence: TGTGCCAGCAGCGAGTTCGGACAGGGGGCAATCCTTTCATCCTACGAGCAGTACTTC. Its protein is CASSEFGQGAILSSYEQYF. The gene calls are TRBV2 and TRBJ2-7, with 11 bases that match TRBD1. The CDR3 runs 19 residues. V dropped 6 bases and J dropped 1; count of bases not matched to a gene: 17. The germline V gene has CDR1 SNHLY and CDR2 FYNNEI.